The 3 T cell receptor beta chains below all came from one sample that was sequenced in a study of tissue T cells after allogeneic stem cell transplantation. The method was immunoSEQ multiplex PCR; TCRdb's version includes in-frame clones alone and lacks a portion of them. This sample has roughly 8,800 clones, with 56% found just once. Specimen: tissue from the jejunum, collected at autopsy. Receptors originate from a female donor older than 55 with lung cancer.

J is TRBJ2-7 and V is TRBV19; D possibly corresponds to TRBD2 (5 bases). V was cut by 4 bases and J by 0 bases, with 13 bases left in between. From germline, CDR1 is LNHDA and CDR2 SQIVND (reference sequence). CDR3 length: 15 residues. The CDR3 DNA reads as TGTGCCAGTAGTAAGAGGGTTCCTTCCTCCTACGAGCAGTACTTC. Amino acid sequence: CASSKRVPSSYEQYF.

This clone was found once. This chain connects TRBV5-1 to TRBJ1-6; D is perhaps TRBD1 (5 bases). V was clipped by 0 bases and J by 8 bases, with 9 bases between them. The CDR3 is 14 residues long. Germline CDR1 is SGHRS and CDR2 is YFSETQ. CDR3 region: CASSLGGLDSPLHF. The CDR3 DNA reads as TGCGCCAGCAGCTTGGGGGGCTTGGATTCACCCCTCCACTTT.

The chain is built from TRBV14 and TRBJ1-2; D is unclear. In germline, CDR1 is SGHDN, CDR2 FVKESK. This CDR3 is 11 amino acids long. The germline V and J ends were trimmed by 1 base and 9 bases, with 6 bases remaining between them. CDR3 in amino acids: CASSQGLSYTF. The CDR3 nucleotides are TGTGCCAGCAGCCAAGGTCTGAGCTACACCTTC.